Only a few counts were recorded for the clone carrying this T cell receptor beta chain. This sample is part of a study of T cells in Graves' hyperthyroidism and ophthalmopathy. RNA transcripts yielded amplified TCR beta CDR3 regions. A first-round RT-PCR of the TCR CDR3 used the HTBI primer set. TCRdb re-derived calls from the multiplex PCR reads in MiXCR, one entry per CDR3 protein. The top ten clones hold about 51% of a sample with 250,000 to 350,000 distinct CDR3 sequences, approximately 15% of them seen once. The CDR3 contains 15 residues. V lost 3 bases, J lost 0 bases, and 12 bases lay in between. Germline CDR1 and CDR2: SGHDN and FVKESK.

Sequenced material: blood. The sequence derives from an older woman with Graves' ophthalmopathy. This chain uses TRBV14 with TRBJ2-7; D is perhaps TRBD2 (5 bases). The CDR3 sequence: CASSQYGGSSYEQYF. The CDR3 DNA follows: TGTGCCAGCAGCCAGTATGGAGGAAGCTCCTACGAGCAGTACTTC.